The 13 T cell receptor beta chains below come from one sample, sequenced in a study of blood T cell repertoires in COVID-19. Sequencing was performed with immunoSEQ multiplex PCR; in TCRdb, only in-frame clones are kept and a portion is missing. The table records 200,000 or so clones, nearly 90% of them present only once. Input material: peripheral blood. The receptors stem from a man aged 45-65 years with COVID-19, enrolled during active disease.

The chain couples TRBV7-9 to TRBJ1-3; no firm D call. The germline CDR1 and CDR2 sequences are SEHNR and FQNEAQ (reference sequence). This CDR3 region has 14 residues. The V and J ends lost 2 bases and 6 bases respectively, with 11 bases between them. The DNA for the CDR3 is TGTGCCAGCAGCTTAAGAGACACGGCAAACACCATATATTTT. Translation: CASSLRDTANTIYF.

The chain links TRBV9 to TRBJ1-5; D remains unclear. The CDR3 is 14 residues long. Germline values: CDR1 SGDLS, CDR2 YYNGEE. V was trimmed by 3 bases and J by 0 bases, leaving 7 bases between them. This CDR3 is CASSAQPSNQPQHF. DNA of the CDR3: TGTGCCAGCAGCGCACAGCCTAGCAATCAGCCCCAGCATTTT.

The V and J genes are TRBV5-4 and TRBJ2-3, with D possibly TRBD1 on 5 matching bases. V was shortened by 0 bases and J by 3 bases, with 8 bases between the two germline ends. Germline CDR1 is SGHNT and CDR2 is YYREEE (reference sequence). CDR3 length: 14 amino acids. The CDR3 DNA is TGTGCCAGCAGCTTGGATCAGGGAACAGATACGCAGTATTTT. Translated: CASSLDQGTDTQYF.

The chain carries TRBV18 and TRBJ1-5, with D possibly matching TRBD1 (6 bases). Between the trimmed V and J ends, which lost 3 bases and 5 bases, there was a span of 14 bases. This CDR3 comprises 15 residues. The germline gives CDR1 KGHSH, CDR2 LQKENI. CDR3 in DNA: TGTGCCAGCTCACCCAGTTCAGGGGCGGATCAGCCCCAGCATTTT. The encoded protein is CASSPSSGADQPQHF.

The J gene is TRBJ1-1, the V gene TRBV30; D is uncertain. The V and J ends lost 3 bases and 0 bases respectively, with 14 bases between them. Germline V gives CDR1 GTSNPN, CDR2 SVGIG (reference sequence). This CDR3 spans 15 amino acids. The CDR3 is CAWSFNPTMNTEAFF. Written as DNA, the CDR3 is TGTGCCTGGAGCTTTAACCCGACAATGAACACTGAAGCTTTCTTT. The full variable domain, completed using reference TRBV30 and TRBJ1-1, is SQTIHQWPATLVQPVGSPLSLECTVEGTSNPNLYWYRQAAGRGLQLLFYSVGIGQISSEVPQNLSASRPQDRQFILSSKKLLLSDSGFYLCAWSFNPTMNTEAFFGQGTRLTVV.

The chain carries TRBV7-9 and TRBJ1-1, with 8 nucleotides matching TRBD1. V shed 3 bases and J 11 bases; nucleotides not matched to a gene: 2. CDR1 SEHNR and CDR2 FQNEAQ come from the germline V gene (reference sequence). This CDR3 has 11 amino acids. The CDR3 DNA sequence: TGTGCCAGCAGCTTGACAGGGGAGGCTTTCTTT. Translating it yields CASSLTGEAFF.

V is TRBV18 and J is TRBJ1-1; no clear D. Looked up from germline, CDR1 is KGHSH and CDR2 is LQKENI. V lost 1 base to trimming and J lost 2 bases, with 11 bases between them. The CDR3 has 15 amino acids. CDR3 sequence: CASSPRLSGNTEAFF. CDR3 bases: TGTGCCAGCTCACCACGACTGTCCGGAAACACTGAAGCTTTCTTT.

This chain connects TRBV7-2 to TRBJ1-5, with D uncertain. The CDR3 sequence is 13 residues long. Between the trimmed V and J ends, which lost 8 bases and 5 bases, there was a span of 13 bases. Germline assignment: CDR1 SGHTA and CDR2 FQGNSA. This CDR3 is CASSKAGDQPQHF. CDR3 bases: TGTGCCAGCTCTAAGGCGGGTGATCAGCCCCAGCATTTT.

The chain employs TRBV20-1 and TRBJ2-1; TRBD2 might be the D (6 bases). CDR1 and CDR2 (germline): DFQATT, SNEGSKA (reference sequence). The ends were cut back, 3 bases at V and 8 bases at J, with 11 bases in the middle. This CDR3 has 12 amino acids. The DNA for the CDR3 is TGCAGTGCTAGTCGGGGGAGCGATGAGCAGTTCTTC. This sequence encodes CSASRGSDEQFF.

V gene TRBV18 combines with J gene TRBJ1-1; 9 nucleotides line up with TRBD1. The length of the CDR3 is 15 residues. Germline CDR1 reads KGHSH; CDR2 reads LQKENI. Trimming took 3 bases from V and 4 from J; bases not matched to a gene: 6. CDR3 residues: CASSPRTGESTEAFF. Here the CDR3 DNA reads TGTGCCAGCTCACCTCGGACAGGGGAGAGCACTGAAGCTTTCTTT. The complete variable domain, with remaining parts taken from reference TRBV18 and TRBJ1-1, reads NAGVMQNPRHLVRRRGQEARLRCSPMKGHSHVYWYRQLPEEGLKFMVYLQKENIIDESGMPKERFSAEFPKEGPSILRIQQVVRGDSAAYFCASSPRTGESTEAFFGQGTRLTVV.

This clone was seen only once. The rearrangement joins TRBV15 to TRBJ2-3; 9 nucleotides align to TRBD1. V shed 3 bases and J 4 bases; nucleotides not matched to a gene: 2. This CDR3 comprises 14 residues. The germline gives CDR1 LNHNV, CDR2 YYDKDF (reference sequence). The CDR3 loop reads CATSRGDRADTQYF. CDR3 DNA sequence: TGTGCCACCAGCAGGGGGGACAGGGCAGATACGCAGTATTTT.

The CDR3 is CASSFELAELTYEQYF. The CDR3 DNA sequence: TGTGCCAGCAGCTTTGAACTAGCGGAATTAACCTACGAGCAGTACTTC. V usage is TRBV7-2 and J usage is TRBJ2-7, with 8 bases lining up with TRBD2. Looked up from germline, CDR1 is SGHTA and CDR2 is FQGNSA. The CDR3 consists of 16 residues. J gave up 2 bases and V 3 bases, and 9 bases lay outside the gene matches.

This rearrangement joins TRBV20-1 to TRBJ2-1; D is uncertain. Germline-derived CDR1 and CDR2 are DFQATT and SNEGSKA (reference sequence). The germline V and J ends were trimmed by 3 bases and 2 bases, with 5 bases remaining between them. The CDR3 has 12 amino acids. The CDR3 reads CSASRAYNEQFF. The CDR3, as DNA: TGCAGTGCTAGTCGGGCCTACAATGAGCAGTTCTTC.